Below, 27 T cell receptor beta chains from the same sample are listed, as sequenced in a study of beta chain features in type 1 diabetes. Study results and caveats: Among patients with Type 1 diabetes, TCRB CDR3s were moderately but significantly shorter in every one of the four CD4+ subsets.

Their antigen targets remain unknown. The isolated RNA, all of it, was reverse transcribed, so expressed TCRB transcripts were what got sequenced. The repertoire was sequenced with immunoSEQ multiplex PCR; TCRdb's copy has only in-frame clones and lacks some. In the table there are approximately 280,000 clones, over 12% of which are singletons. Sequenced input: naive CD4+ T cells from blood. These receptors all come from a man younger than 30 with type 1 diabetes.

The genes are TRBV28 and TRBJ2-7; 14 bases line up with TRBD2. Germline V lookup: CDR1 MDHEN, CDR2 SYDVKM. J was trimmed by 3 bases and V by 5 bases; bases with no gene match: 6. There are 16 residues in the CDR3. The CDR3 DNA sequence: TGTGCCAGCAGTCTGGGGACTAGCGGGAGAATCTACGAGCAGTACTTC. Residues: CASSLGTSGRIYEQYF.

For the CDR3, the DNA is TGTGCCAGCAGCCGAACAGGGGACCTTGGCAATCAGCCCCAGCATTTT. This sequence encodes CASSRTGDLGNQPQHF. The chain links TRBV28 to TRBJ1-5; 7 bases are a match to TRBD1. V was clipped by 6 bases and J by 2 bases; unmatched bases: 10. Germline lookup yields CDR1 MDHEN and CDR2 SYDVKM. The CDR3 loop spans 16 amino acids.

This clone was seen a few times. V and J are TRBV10-1 and TRBJ2-5; TRBD2 is a possible D gene (6 bases). CDR3 length equals 13 residues. The V end lost 5 bases, the J end lost 3 bases, and 10 bases lay between the germline ends. The germline V gene has CDR1 WNHNN and CDR2 SYGVQD (reference sequence). The CDR3 DNA reads TGCGCCAGCAGTCCACCGGGGGAAGAGACCCAGTACTTC. Its translation: CASSPPGEETQYF.

The rearrangement links TRBV5-1 to TRBJ2-3, with D tentatively TRBD1 (5 bases). Between the trimmed V and J ends, which lost 1 base and 0 bases, there was a span of 18 bases. This CDR3 is built from 18 residues. Per the germline V gene, CDR1 is SGHRS and CDR2 is YFSETQ. In DNA, the CDR3 is TGCGCCAGCAGCTTGCTCAGTCGCGTGGCAGGGAGCACAGATACGCAGTATTTT. Its protein product is CASSLLSRVAGSTDTQYF.

On this clone: The sample holds other DNA sequences that translate to the same CDR3. The chain couples TRBV29-1 to TRBJ2-5; 7 bases fit TRBD2. With V trimmed by 0 bases and J by 3 bases, 4 bases remained unmatched. Germline CDR1 and CDR2: SQVTM and ANQGSEA. The CDR3 has 14 amino acids. The CDR3 loop reads CSVEDTGGEETQYF. The CDR3 bases are TGCAGCGTTGAAGATACGGGAGGCGAAGAGACCCAGTACTTC.

The V and J genes are TRBV18 and TRBJ2-1, with a tentative D call TRBD1 (6 bases). Germline V lookup: CDR1 KGHSH, CDR2 LQKENI. Trimming took off 5 bases at V and 4 bases at J, with 12 bases between the two ends. This CDR3 has 14 residues. The CDR3, as DNA: TGTGCCAGCTCAGGGACATCAAAATACAATGAGCAGTTCTTC. Translating it yields CASSGTSKYNEQFF.

The chain carries TRBV4-1 and TRBJ2-2, with D perhaps TRBD2 (5 bases). This CDR3 has 16 residues. Germline V gene sequence: CDR1 MGHRA, CDR2 YSYEKL. Between the trimmed V and J ends, which lost 0 bases and 6 bases, there was a span of 14 bases. CDR3 sequence reads: CASSQDGSARAGELFF. In nucleotides, the CDR3 is TGCGCCAGCAGCCAAGATGGCTCGGCGAGGGCCGGGGAGCTGTTTTTT.

The genes are TRBV29-1 and TRBJ1-2, with D perhaps TRBD1 (6 bases). This CDR3 comprises 14 residues. Trimming cost V 7 bases and J 7 bases, with 22 bases left between them. Germline V lookup: CDR1 SQVTM, CDR2 ANQGSEA. The CDR3 DNA reads TGCAGCGCCCGAGGCCAAACAGGGATGGGTGGCTACACCTTC. Amino acid sequence: CSARGQTGMGGYTF.

V and J are TRBV6-4 and TRBJ1-2; TRBD1 agrees at 8 bases. The CDR3 has 16 amino acids. In germline, CDR1 is MRHNA, CDR2 SNTAGT. J gave up 5 bases and V 11 bases, and 19 bases lay outside the gene matches. The CDR3 sequence: CAASATGTGPSYGYTF. CDR3 nucleotide sequence: TGTGCCGCCTCGGCCACCGGGACAGGCCCTAGTTATGGCTACACCTTC.

A few counts support this clone. V usage is TRBV30 and J usage is TRBJ2-3; 9 bases are shared with TRBD1. Germline V lookup: CDR1 GTSNPN, CDR2 SVGIG (reference sequence). The V segment lost 5 bases and the J segment 6 bases; nucleotides outside the gene matches: 6. This CDR3 comprises 13 residues. The CDR3 nucleotides read TGTGCCTGGCAGACAGGGGGAGGGGATACGCAGTATTTT. Its protein is CAWQTGGGDTQYF.

This clone was seen only a few times. The genes are TRBV6-5 and TRBJ2-3; 10 positions match TRBD1. This CDR3 is built from 15 residues. The V and J ends lost 5 bases and 3 bases, in that order; junction bases with no gene match: 5. From germline, CDR1 is MNHEY and CDR2 SVGAGI. The CDR3 coding sequence is TGTGCCAGCAGTCATGGACAGGGGGGGACAGATACGCAGTATTTT. Its translation is CASSHGQGGTDTQYF.

The V call is TRBV2, the J call TRBJ2-7; D perhaps matches TRBD2 (5 bases). V was clipped by 4 bases and J by 11 bases, with 12 bases between them. Per the germline V gene, CDR1 is SNHLY and CDR2 is FYNNEI. There are 11 residues in the CDR3. The CDR3 nucleotides read TGTGCCAGCAGTGTTCTAGGGAGAAAGTACTTC. Translated: CASSVLGRKYF. The full variable domain, its missing parts supplied by reference TRBV2 and TRBJ2-7, is EPEVTQTPSHQVTQMGQEVILRCVPISNHLYFYWYRQILGQKVEFLVSFYNNEISEKSEIFDDQFSVERPDGSNFTLKIRSTKLEDSAMYFCASSVLGRKYFGPGTRLTVT.

The J gene is TRBJ1-4, the V gene TRBV5-1; 9 positions agree with TRBD1. Germline V gene sequence: CDR1 SGHRS, CDR2 YFSETQ. The CDR3 sequence is 15 residues long. V lost 4 bases, J lost 5 bases, and 6 bases stayed unmatched. The CDR3 region has the DNA TGCGCCAGCAGCAAGTCGACAGGGGGGAATGAAAAACTGTTTTTT. Translation: CASSKSTGGNEKLFF.

The table lists this clone with a few counts. The rearrangement joins TRBV28 to TRBJ2-6, with 9 positions matching TRBD1. Germline CDR1 is MDHEN and CDR2 is SYDVKM. This CDR3 is 20 amino acids long. Unmatched junction bases numbered 11, after V lost 2 bases and J lost 0 bases. CDR3 bases: TGTGCCAGCAGTTTAATTGGGAACAGGGGGCTATACTCTGGGGCCAACGTCCTGACTTTC. As protein: CASSLIGNRGLYSGANVLTF.

This clone showed up just a few times. This chain connects TRBV10-3 to TRBJ2-1, with 7 bases aligning to TRBD1. J was trimmed by 5 bases and V by 1 base; bases with no gene match: 20. The CDR3 is 20 residues long. The V gene's germline CDR1 is ENHRY and CDR2 SYGVKD. In DNA form, the CDR3 reads TGTGCCATCAGTGAGTTCATCGGGACAGCTCGATCTGACCGCCACAATGAGCAGTTCTTC. Amino acids: CAISEFIGTARSDRHNEQFF.

In its sample, this clone was seen a few times. The chain employs TRBV13 and TRBJ2-5, with TRBD2 matching 14 bases. V lost 3 bases to trimming and J lost 5 bases; unmatched junction nucleotides: 5. CDR1 PRHDT and CDR2 FYEKMQ come from the germline V gene (reference sequence). CDR3 length: 16 amino acids. CDR3 sequence: CASSFRGLAGVETQYF. The CDR3 nucleotides read TGTGCCAGCAGCTTTAGGGGACTAGCGGGGGTTGAGACCCAGTACTTC.

This clone was picked up a small number of times. This chain joins TRBV5-4 and TRBJ2-1, with TRBD2 identical over 7 bases. This CDR3 comprises 16 residues. In germline, CDR1 is SGHNT, CDR2 YYREEE (reference sequence). V trimming: 4 bases; J trimming: 1 base; junction bases outside the gene matches: 8. CDR3 in amino acids: CASSGLASGSYNEQFF. The DNA for the CDR3 is TGTGCCAGCAGCGGTCTGGCTAGCGGTTCCTACAATGAGCAGTTCTTC. The entire variable domain, with the rest obtained from reference TRBV5-4 and TRBJ2-1, is as follows: ETGVTQSPTHLIKTRGQQVTLRCSSQSGHNTVSWYQQALGQGPQFIFQYYREEENGRGNFPPRFSGLQFPNYSSELNVNALELDDSALYLCASSGLASGSYNEQFFGPGTRLTVL.

This chain connects TRBV27 to TRBJ2-2; 10 bases agree with TRBD2. J lost 6 bases, V lost 8 bases, and 6 bases had no gene match. CDR3 size: 14 residues. Germline CDR1 reads MNHEY; CDR2 reads SMNVEV (reference sequence). The CDR3: CASGLAVLPGELFF. The CDR3 region has the DNA TGTGCCAGCGGACTAGCGGTCCTCCCCGGGGAGCTGTTTTTT.

The chain carries TRBV6-4 and TRBJ2-7; D is perhaps TRBD2 (7 bases). Trimming removed 2 bases from V and 3 bases from J, with 14 bases in between. This CDR3 has 15 amino acids. Germline V gene lookup returns CDR1 MRHNA and CDR2 SNTAGT. CDR3 in amino acids: CASSDPGGPSYEQYF. The CDR3 nucleotides are TGTGCCAGCAGTGACCCGGGGGGCCCCAGCTACGAGCAGTACTTC.

This chain links TRBV18 with TRBJ2-7; tentatively, D is TRBD1 (5 bases). Trimming removed 6 bases at V and 1 base at J, with 16 bases between. The CDR3 is 15 amino acids. Per the germline V gene, CDR1 is KGHSH and CDR2 is LQKENI. CDR3 nucleotides: TGTGCCAGCTCGCCAAGAGGAACAGGTTCCTACGAGCAGTACTTC. It yields the protein CASSPRGTGSYEQYF.

The V call is TRBV7-8, the J call TRBJ2-1; D uncertain. Germline assignment: CDR1 SGHVS and CDR2 FQNEAQ. The V and J ends lost 5 bases and 0 bases respectively, with 26 bases between them. The CDR3 loop spans 20 amino acids. The CDR3 loop is CASSRGRYVVVTSSYNEQFF. The CDR3, as DNA: TGTGCCAGCAGCCGAGGCAGATATGTAGTGGTTACTTCCTCCTACAATGAGCAGTTCTTC.

A few counts support this clone. The chain uses TRBV10-3 and TRBJ2-7; 11 bases are shared with TRBD2. The CDR3 extends over 17 amino acids. The germline V gene encodes CDR1 ENHRY and CDR2 SYGVKD. The junction had 6 bases not matched to a gene; V was cut back by 2 bases and J by 0 bases. The DNA for the CDR3 is TGTGCCATCAGTGAGCGGCTAGCGGGAGGCATCTCCTACGAGCAGTACTTC. The encoded protein is CAISERLAGGISYEQYF.

This clone was observed a few times. The J gene is TRBJ2-2, the V gene TRBV30; the match to TRBD1 covers 8 bases. CDR3 length: 15 residues. V lost 5 bases to trimming and J lost 2 bases; unmatched junction nucleotides: 7. Germline lookup yields CDR1 GTSNPN and CDR2 SVGIG (reference sequence). This CDR3 reads CAWDRGIANTGELFF. The DNA for the CDR3 is TGTGCCTGGGACAGGGGAATAGCAAACACCGGGGAGCTGTTTTTT. Filled out from reference TRBV30 and TRBJ2-2, the complete variable domain reads SQTIHQWPATLVQPVGSPLSLECTVEGTSNPNLYWYRQAAGRGLQLLFYSVGIGQISSEVPQNLSASRPQDRQFILSSKKLLLSDSGFYLCAWDRGIANTGELFFGEGSRLTVL.

The J gene is TRBJ2-3, the V gene TRBV7-8; 7 nucleotides align to TRBD2. The CDR3 runs 15 residues. V lost 5 bases to trimming and J lost 4 bases; unmatched junction nucleotides: 9. Germline V gene data show CDR1 as SGHVS and CDR2 as FQNEAQ. The CDR3 nucleotides read TGTGCCAGCAGCCTATGGGGGGGGAAGGCAGATACGCAGTATTTT. It yields the protein CASSLWGGKADTQYF.

This clone turned up a few times. The V call is TRBV5-1, the J call TRBJ2-1, with a weak D call TRBD1 (5 bases). This CDR3 region has 14 residues. Germline CDR1 is SGHRS and CDR2 is YFSETQ. With 5 bases removed from V and 8 bases from J, the gap between germline ends came to 17 bases. The chain's CDR3 is CASRRTSHLDEQFF. For the CDR3, the DNA is TGCGCCAGCAGGAGGACATCACACCTCGATGAGCAGTTCTTC.

V is TRBV7-2 and J is TRBJ2-7; 10 bases match TRBD2. This CDR3 region has 17 residues. V trimming: 5 bases; J trimming: 0 bases; junction bases outside the gene matches: 10. Germline V gene data show CDR1 as SGHTA and CDR2 as FQGNSA. CDR3 protein: CASSLRLAGAPSYEQYF. The CDR3 DNA is TGTGCCAGCAGCCTACGGCTAGCGGGAGCTCCCTCCTACGAGCAGTACTTC.

V is TRBV13 and J is TRBJ2-7; 9 bases agree with TRBD1. The CDR3 consists of 14 residues. V shed 5 bases, J shed 0 bases, and the junction held 2 bases outside the gene matches. In germline, CDR1 is PRHDT, CDR2 FYEKMQ (reference sequence). CDR3 region: CASSRDRDSYEQYF. The CDR3 DNA reads TGTGCCAGCAGCCGGGACAGGGACTCCTACGAGCAGTACTTC.